This T cell receptor beta chain is drawn from a study of blood T cells in healthy people across ages. Looked up from germline, CDR1 is MDHEN and CDR2 is SYDVKM. This CDR3 contains 14 residues. V lost 7 bases to trimming and J lost 4 bases; unmatched junction nucleotides: 8. Broader study findings: PBMCs were not sorted, which prevented a conclusive comparison of naive versus antigen-experienced cells.

About this clonotype: Its antigen is still unknown.

Combining a sample-barcoded 5' primer with a J-beta primer mix, a second PCR ran for about 7 to 12 cycles. TCRdb reprocessed the 5' RACE reads with MiXCR, giving one entry per CDR3 protein. The sample lists hundreds of thousands of distinct CDR3 sequences; under 65% were seen once. Isolating PBMCs gave at least 6 million of these cells per sample. The clonotype was recovered from a man between 60 and 75 years old in good health. The chain carries TRBV28 and TRBJ1-1; TRBD1 matches 8 bases. Sample: blood. The CDR3 is CASNNGQGGTEAFF. The DNA of the CDR3 is TGTGCCAGCAATAATGGACAGGGAGGCACTGAAGCTTTCTTT.